The 28 T cell receptor beta chains below were found in one sample sequenced in a study of cytomegalovirus exposure and HLA in healthy donors. Both 60 Vbeta primers and 13 Jbeta primers went into the PCR. Using immunoSEQ multiplex PCR, the repertoire was profiled, and TCRdb retains in-frame clones only, with some absent. Of approximately 140,000 clones in the sample, 70% to 80% were seen once. The sample was PBMCs. These receptor sequences come from a woman in her sixties in good health and CMV-seropositive.

V gene TRBV18 combines with J gene TRBJ1-5; D remains unclear. The CDR3 contains 15 residues. V lost 0 bases, J lost 4 bases, and 10 bases lay in between. The germline gives CDR1 KGHSH, CDR2 LQKENI. This CDR3 is CASSPPGRDNQPQHF. CDR3 coding DNA: TGTGCCAGCTCACCACCTGGGAGGGATAATCAGCCCCAGCATTTT.

The V gene is TRBV18, the J gene TRBJ2-7, with 7 bases identical to TRBD2. The germline gives CDR1 KGHSH, CDR2 LQKENI. This CDR3 spans 12 amino acids. Trimming removed 5 bases from V and 4 bases from J; junction bases left unmatched: 2. This chain's CDR3 is CASSAGLYEQYF. Here the CDR3 DNA reads TGTGCCAGCTCAGCGGGACTATACGAGCAGTACTTC.

The CDR3 reads CASSPGGEQYF. The CDR3 DNA follows: TGTGCCAGCAGCCCCGGGGGCGAGCAGTACTTC. The genes are TRBV11-2 and TRBJ2-7; the D gene is possibly TRBD2 (6 bases). With 5 bases removed from V and 6 bases from J, the gap between germline ends came to 8 bases. CDR3 length equals 11 residues. Germline V gives CDR1 SGHAT, CDR2 FQNNGV.

The chain carries TRBV6-5 and TRBJ2-7; the D gene is possibly TRBD1 (5 bases). The length of the CDR3 is 13 residues. Trimming pared 5 bases from V and 7 bases from J, leaving 15 bases between. CDR1 is MNHEY, CDR2 SVGAGI, per germline. CDR3 DNA: TGTGCCAGCAGTCAGCTTAGGGGCCAAGAGCAGTACTTC. This gives the protein CASSQLRGQEQYF.

This chain connects TRBV6-5 to TRBJ1-2, with D perhaps matching TRBD1 (6 bases). With 8 bases removed from V and 2 bases from J, the gap between germline ends came to 12 bases. CDR1 and CDR2 from the germline V gene are MNHEY and SVGAGI. This CDR3 has 13 amino acids. CDR3 residues: CASADRPNYGYTF. The CDR3 nucleotides read TGTGCCAGCGCCGACAGGCCCAACTATGGCTACACCTTC.

The chain recombines TRBV2 with TRBJ1-5; the match to TRBD1 covers 8 bases. Per the germline V gene, CDR1 is SNHLY and CDR2 is FYNNEI. The CDR3 sequence is 12 residues long. The V segment lost 8 bases and the J segment 4 bases; nucleotides outside the gene matches: 1. This chain's CDR3 is CASRDRNQPQHF. The DNA for the CDR3 is TGTGCCAGCCGGGACAGGAATCAGCCCCAGCATTTT.

The V and J genes are TRBV7-9 and TRBJ1-1; D is possibly TRBD1 (6 bases). Trimming cost V 5 bases and J 8 bases, with 15 bases left between them. This CDR3 has 13 amino acids. Germline values: CDR1 SEHNR, CDR2 FQNEAQ (reference sequence). The CDR3 nucleotides are TGTGCCAGCAGCCCCGGCGGGGGGGCCGAAGCTTTCTTT. This codes for CASSPGGGAEAFF.

V and J are TRBV6-4 and TRBJ2-3; 7 positions agree with TRBD1. This CDR3 spans 15 amino acids. Per the germline V gene, CDR1 is MRHNA and CDR2 is SNTAGT. V shed 2 bases and J 4 bases; nucleotides not matched to a gene: 6. CDR3 amino acids: CASSDPDRVPDTQYF. CDR3 DNA: TGTGCCAGCAGTGACCCCGACAGGGTACCAGATACGCAGTATTTT.

The chain couples TRBV7-2 to TRBJ1-1; D remains ambiguous. The CDR3 contains 16 residues. Trimming pared 1 base from V and 7 bases from J, leaving 19 bases between. CDR1 and CDR2 from the germline V gene are SGHTA and FQGNSA. The CDR3 sequence: CASSLGGSRNGREAFF. In DNA form, the CDR3 reads TGTGCCAGCAGCTTAGGAGGAAGCCGAAACGGCCGTGAAGCTTTCTTT.

The chain joins TRBV19 to TRBJ2-7; unclear D gene. CDR3 size: 15 residues. In germline, CDR1 is LNHDA, CDR2 SQIVND (reference sequence). The germline V and J ends were trimmed by 4 bases and 3 bases, with 16 bases remaining between them. The CDR3 here is CASSSRTDDLYEQYF. CDR3 in DNA: TGTGCCAGTAGTAGTAGAACAGACGATCTCTACGAGCAGTACTTC.

Turning to this clone: The same CDR3 also results from other DNA sequences found in this sample. This rearrangement joins TRBV5-4 to TRBJ1-1; 7 positions match TRBD1. The length of the CDR3 is 14 residues. From germline, CDR1 is SGHNT and CDR2 YYREEE (reference sequence). J gave up 5 bases and V 0 bases, and 4 bases lay outside the gene matches. CDR3 region: CASSLEGARTEAFF. The CDR3 nucleotides read TGTGCCAGCAGCTTGGAGGGGGCGCGAACTGAAGCTTTCTTT.

The chain carries TRBV6-6 and TRBJ1-6; D remains ambiguous. Germline V gene data show CDR1 as MNHNY and CDR2 as SVGAGI (reference sequence). The V and J ends lost 2 bases and 9 bases respectively, with 17 bases between them. The CDR3 runs to 16 residues. This CDR3 is CASSYTGNLRGSPLHF. The CDR3 DNA reads TGTGCCAGCAGTTACACCGGAAATCTACGGGGTTCACCCCTCCACTTT.

This clone was detected only a few times. This sequence joins TRBV4-1 and TRBJ2-1; 12 nucleotides agree with TRBD2. The germline CDR1 and CDR2 sequences are MGHRA and YSYEKL. The CDR3 is 17 amino acids. V gave up 3 bases and J gave up 7 bases; unmatched junction bases: 10. Written as DNA, the CDR3 is TGCGCCAGCAGCCAGCAGACTAGCGGGGGATCATGGAATGAGCAGTTCTTC. It codes for CASSQQTSGGSWNEQFF.

This chain joins TRBV11-1 and TRBJ1-2; D gene uncertain. The CDR3 is 12 amino acids. Germline V gene sequence: CDR1 SGHAT, CDR2 FQDESV (reference sequence). V lost 5 bases and J lost 6, with 10 bases in between. DNA of the CDR3: TGTGCCAGCAGCCACGGCGGCCATGGCTACACCTTC. Protein product: CASSHGGHGYTF. Full variable domain (remainder filled in from reference TRBV11-1 and TRBJ1-2): EAEVAQSPRYKITEKSQAVAFWCDPISGHATLYWYRQILGQGPELLVQFQDESVVDDSQLPKDRFSAERLKGVDSTLKIQPAELGDSAMYLCASSHGGHGYTFGSGTRLTVV.

This chain uses TRBV7-3 with TRBJ1-6, with D possibly matching TRBD1 (5 bases). Germline assignment: CDR1 SGHTA and CDR2 FQGTGA. The CDR3 length is 13 residues. V lost 5 bases and J 7 bases, leaving 9 bases between the germline ends. For the CDR3, the DNA is TGTGCCAGCAGCACAGGAACCAATTCACCCCTCCACTTT. Protein product: CASSTGTNSPLHF.

V is TRBV10-3 and J is TRBJ1-2; 7 bases align to TRBD1. The CDR3 length is 14 residues. V trimming: 4 bases; J trimming: 8 bases; junction bases outside the gene matches: 10. Germline CDR1 reads ENHRY; CDR2 reads SYGVKD. CDR3 residues: CAISVERGLGGYTF. DNA for the CDR3: TGTGCCATCAGTGTAGAAAGGGGGCTTGGAGGCTACACCTTC.

This clone was seen more than once but under ten times. DNA of the CDR3: TGCGCCAGCAGCCAAGACGGAATCCGGAGCACTGAAGCTTTCTTT. It translates to CASSQDGIRSTEAFF. The chain uses TRBV4-1 and TRBJ1-1; D unresolved. Germline V gene sequence: CDR1 MGHRA, CDR2 YSYEKL. The CDR3 is 15 amino acids. V lost 0 bases, J lost 4 bases, and 12 bases lay in between.

The gene calls are TRBV12-5 and TRBJ2-1; TRBD1 matches at 9 bases. This CDR3 contains 14 residues. V lost 3 bases to trimming and J lost 7 bases; unmatched junction nucleotides: 4. Germline CDR1 is LGHNT and CDR2 is FRNRAP. CDR3 loop: CASGFGDRVNEQFF. CDR3 nucleotide sequence: TGTGCTAGTGGTTTTGGGGACAGGGTAAATGAGCAGTTCTTC. Drawing the rest from reference TRBV12-5 and TRBJ2-1, the complete variable domain is DARVTQTPRHKVTEMGQEVTMRCQPILGHNTVFWYRQTMMQGLELLAYFRNRAPLDDSGMPKDRFSAEMPDATLATLKIQPSEPRDSAVYFCASGFGDRVNEQFFGPGTRLTVL.

J is TRBJ2-2 and V is TRBV7-2, with TRBD2 matching 9 bases. With 4 bases clipped from V and 1 base from J, the junction kept 7 bases outside the gene matches. This CDR3 spans 17 amino acids. The germline gives CDR1 SGHTA, CDR2 FQGNSA. The CDR3 bases are TGTGCCAGCAGCTCCCCCGGACTAGCGAGGAACACCGGGGAGCTGTTTTTT. Amino acid sequence: CASSSPGLARNTGELFF.

DNA for the CDR3: TGCGCCAGCAGCCGACAGGGGGACACCGGGGAGCTGTTTTTT. Translating it yields CASSRQGDTGELFF. This sequence joins TRBV5-1 and TRBJ2-2; the match to TRBD1 covers 9 bases. CDR3 size: 14 residues. In germline, CDR1 is SGHRS, CDR2 YFSETQ. Trimming took 4 bases from V and 3 from J; bases not matched to a gene: 1.

This chain connects TRBV7-9 to TRBJ1-2, with 7 bases lining up with TRBD1. Germline loops: CDR1 SEHNR, CDR2 FQNEAQ (reference sequence). CDR3 length: 13 amino acids. V shed 5 bases and J 5 bases; nucleotides not matched to a gene: 5. CDR3 sequence: CASSPGDSYGYTF. The CDR3 DNA follows: TGTGCCAGCAGCCCCGGGGACAGTTATGGCTACACCTTC.

V gene TRBV5-6 combines with J gene TRBJ1-2; 7 nucleotides align to TRBD1. CDR1 is SGHDT, CDR2 YYEEEE, per germline. The CDR3 runs to 16 residues. The V and J ends lost 5 bases and 3 bases, in that order; junction bases with no gene match: 13. The CDR3 sequence is CASSHTYWQGDYGYTF. CDR3 DNA: TGTGCCAGCAGTCATACTTATTGGCAGGGGGACTATGGCTACACCTTC.

The rearrangement uses TRBV29-1 and TRBJ1-2; 7 bases map to TRBD1. Germline values: CDR1 SQVTM, CDR2 ANQGSEA. With 8 bases clipped from V and 2 bases from J, the junction kept 8 bases outside the gene matches. The CDR3 is 13 residues long. This chain's CDR3 is CSYRDSENYGYTF. The CDR3 DNA follows: TGCAGCTATAGGGACAGCGAGAACTATGGCTACACCTTC.

Only a few counts were recorded for this clone. This chain links TRBV6-6 with TRBJ2-1; no reliable D call. Trimming left V 1 base short and J 4 bases short, with 2 bases between. CDR1 MNHNY and CDR2 SVGAGI come from the germline V gene (reference sequence). The CDR3 extends over 12 amino acids. The chain's CDR3 is CASSYLYNEQFF. CDR3 bases: TGTGCCAGCAGTTACTTATACAATGAGCAGTTCTTC.

This clone was seen a handful of times. V usage is TRBV7-3 and J usage is TRBJ2-5; TRBD2 agrees at 11 bases. Germline assignment: CDR1 SGHTA and CDR2 FQGTGA. This CDR3 spans 17 amino acids. The trim removed 2 bases at V and 3 bases at J, leaving 8 bases unmatched. In nucleotides, the CDR3 is TGTGCCAGCAGCTTACCCCTTAGCGGGGGGGCCAAAGAGACCCAGTACTTC. It yields the protein CASSLPLSGGAKETQYF. Full variable domain (remainder filled in from reference TRBV7-3 and TRBJ2-5): GAGVSQTPSNKVTEKGKYVELRCDPISGHTALYWYRQSLGQGPEFLIYFQGTGAADDSGLPNDRFFAVRPEGSVSTLKIQRTERGDSAVYLCASSLPLSGGAKETQYFGPGTRLLVL.

This chain links TRBV15 with TRBJ2-7; no definite D call. CDR3 size: 12 residues. The germline V and J ends were trimmed by 0 bases and 3 bases, with 3 bases remaining between them. In germline, CDR1 is LNHNV, CDR2 YYDKDF (reference sequence). The CDR3 DNA follows: TGTGCCACCAGCAGAGATCGCTACGAGCAGTACTTC. It encodes CATSRDRYEQYF. Full variable domain (remainder filled in from reference TRBV15 and TRBJ2-7): DAMVIQNPRYQVTQFGKPVTLSCSQTLNHNVMYWYQQKSSQAPKLLFHYYDKDFNNEADTPDNFQSRRPNTSFCFLDIRSPGLGDTAMYLCATSRDRYEQYFGPGTRLTVT.

The chain uses TRBV5-1 and TRBJ1-1, with 7 bases lining up with TRBD1. The V gene's germline CDR1 is SGHRS and CDR2 YFSETQ. Losses at the gene ends were 9 bases for V and 5 bases for J; bases not matched to a gene: 10. CDR3 length: 13 residues. The CDR3 region has the DNA TGCGCCACCGGCGAGGGGGCGAGGACTGAAGCTTTCTTT. Amino acid sequence: CATGEGARTEAFF.

The chain couples TRBV19 to TRBJ2-1; 7 bases align to TRBD2. CDR3 length: 18 amino acids. The ends lost 3 bases at V and 6 bases at J; junction bases unmatched: 17. The germline CDR1 and CDR2 sequences are LNHDA and SQIVND (reference sequence). Here the CDR3 reads CASSMRAGTTNWANEQFF. CDR3 sequence (DNA): TGTGCCAGTAGTATGAGGGCAGGGACTACTAATTGGGCCAATGAGCAGTTCTTC.